Listed below are T cell receptor beta chains from one sample, sequenced in a study of regulatory T cells in long-lasting Graves disease. TCRdb re-analysed the multiplex PCR reads in MiXCR, keeping a single row per CDR3 protein. The repertoire holds under 500,000 distinct CDR3 sequences, over 15% seen once, with about 11% in the top ten. Separately, the same data were catalogued under a study of T cells in Graves' hyperthyroidism and ophthalmopathy.

The sequences come from peripheral blood mononuclear cells (PBMCs), collected at new diagnosis, from a patient treated with antithyroid drugs. Receptors were obtained from a woman aged 30 to 39 with Graves disease. The CDR3 runs from the conserved cysteine through the conserved F or W.

J,V,CDR3
TRBJ1-4,TRBV28,CASSLPGSGRGEKLFF
TRBJ2-1,TRBV10-2,CATSRTSEGNEQFF
TRBJ2-6,TRBV14,CASSPRTGWGSGANVLTF
TRBJ1-5,TRBV18,CASSPTGRGFDQPQHF
TRBJ2-3,TRBV2,CASSRDRNTDTQYF
TRBJ2-1,TRBV11-2,CASSDIHGTASSYNEQFF
TRBJ1-1,TRBV2,CAGQESSGAFF
TRBJ2-5,TRBV7-9,CASSSLPGLEETQYF
TRBJ2-7,TRBV28,CASSLAGGLLGEQYF
TRBJ2-1,TRBV19,CASSIGGRKGEQFF
TRBJ1-1,TRBV11-1,CASSLPLGQRSTEAFF
TRBJ2-1,TRBV7-2,CASSLFPVGLAGVNEQFF
TRBJ2-2,TRBV7-3,CASSRGLAGDTWNTGELFF
TRBJ2-4,TRBV20-1,CSARDPLRASGSYIQYF
TRBJ1-5,TRBV7-2,CASSPGGGGSQPQHF
TRBJ2-3,TRBV19,CASTRGDSSTDTQYF
TRBJ2-3,TRBV20-1,CSARAPGLAGGGGTDTQYF
TRBJ2-1,TRBV6-1,CASAVRTGLHEQFF
TRBJ2-5,TRBV11-2,CASSFPMRAETQYF
TRBJ2-7,TRBV20-1,CSAIRTGVAYEQYF
TRBJ1-2,TRBV6-2/TRBV6-3,CASSRTGTGNYGYTF
TRBJ2-7,TRBV6-2/TRBV6-3,CASSDWQDTYEQYF
TRBJ2-3,TRBV11-2,CASSSQLLTDTQYF
TRBJ1-5,TRBV19,CASSMVLEGRGNQPQHF
TRBJ2-5,TRBV7-9,CASSPLETQETQYF
TRBJ2-1,TRBV27,CASNGGLNEQFF
TRBJ2-2,TRBV24-1,CATSDYGTSASGELFF
TRBJ1-5,TRBV27,CASSFRGGQPQHF